This T cell receptor beta chain was retrieved from a study of blood T cells in healthy people across ages. Per the germline V gene, CDR1 is SGHVS and CDR2 is FNYEAQ. The V gene lost 2 bases and the J gene lost 2 bases, with 11 bases spanning the gap. CDR3 length: 15 amino acids. Through a sample-barcoded 5' primer and a J-beta primer mix, a second PCR was run for roughly 7 to 11 cycles. One entry per CDR3 protein results from TCRdb running MiXCR on the 5' RACE reads. The sample yields about 1.8 million distinct CDR3 sequences, around half seen once. Researchers isolated at least 7 million PBMCs per sample.

Material for sequencing was blood. This receptor was obtained from a woman aged 40 to 50 in good health. The gene calls are TRBV7-6 and TRBJ2-3, with D hard to call. In DNA, the CDR3 is TGTGCCAGCAGCTTATTGAGAGGAGCCACAGATACGCAGTATTTT. It is translated as CASSLLRGATDTQYF.